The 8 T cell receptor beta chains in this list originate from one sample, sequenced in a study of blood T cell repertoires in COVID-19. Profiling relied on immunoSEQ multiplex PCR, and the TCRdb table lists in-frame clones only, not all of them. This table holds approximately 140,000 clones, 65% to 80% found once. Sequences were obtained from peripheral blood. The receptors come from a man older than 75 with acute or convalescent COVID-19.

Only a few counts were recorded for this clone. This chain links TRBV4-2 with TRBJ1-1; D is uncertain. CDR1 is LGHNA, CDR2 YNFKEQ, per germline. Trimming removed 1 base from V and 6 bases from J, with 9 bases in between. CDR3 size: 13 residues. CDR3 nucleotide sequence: TGTGCCAGCAGCCAAGGGGAGGTTCCTGAAGCTTTCTTT. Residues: CASSQGEVPEAFF.

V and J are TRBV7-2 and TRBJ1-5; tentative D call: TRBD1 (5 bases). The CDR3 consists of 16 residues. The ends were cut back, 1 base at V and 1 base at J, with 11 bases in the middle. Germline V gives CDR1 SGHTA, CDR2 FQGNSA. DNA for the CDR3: TGTGCCAGCAGCTTAGTCGGGGGGGGGAGCAATCAGCCCCAGCATTTT. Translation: CASSLVGGGSNQPQHF.

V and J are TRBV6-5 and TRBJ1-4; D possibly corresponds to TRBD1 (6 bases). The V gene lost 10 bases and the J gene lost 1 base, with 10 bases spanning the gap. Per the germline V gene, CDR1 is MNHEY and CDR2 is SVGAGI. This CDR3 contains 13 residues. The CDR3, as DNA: TGTGCCACCGCAGGGGTAACTAATGAAAAACTGTTTTTT. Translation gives CATAGVTNEKLFF.

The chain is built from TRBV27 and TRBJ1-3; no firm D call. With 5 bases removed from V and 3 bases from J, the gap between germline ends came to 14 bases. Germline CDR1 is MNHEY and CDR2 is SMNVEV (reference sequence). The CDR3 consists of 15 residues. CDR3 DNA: TGTGCCAGCAGTCCCCAACTCCGGAGTGGAAACACCATATATTTT. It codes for CASSPQLRSGNTIYF.

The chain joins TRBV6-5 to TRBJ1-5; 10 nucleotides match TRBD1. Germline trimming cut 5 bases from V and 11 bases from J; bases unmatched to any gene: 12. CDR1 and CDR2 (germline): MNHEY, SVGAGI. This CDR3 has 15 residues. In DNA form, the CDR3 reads TGTGCCAGCAGTACACCCGGGACAGGGGCTACGGCCCAGCATTTT. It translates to CASSTPGTGATAQHF.

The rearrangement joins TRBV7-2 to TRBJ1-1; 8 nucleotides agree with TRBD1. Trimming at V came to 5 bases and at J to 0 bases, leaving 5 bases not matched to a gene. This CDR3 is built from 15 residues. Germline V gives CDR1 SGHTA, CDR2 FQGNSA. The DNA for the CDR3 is TGTGCCAGCAGCCCAGGGGGCACCCTGAACACTGAAGCTTTCTTT. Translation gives CASSPGGTLNTEAFF.

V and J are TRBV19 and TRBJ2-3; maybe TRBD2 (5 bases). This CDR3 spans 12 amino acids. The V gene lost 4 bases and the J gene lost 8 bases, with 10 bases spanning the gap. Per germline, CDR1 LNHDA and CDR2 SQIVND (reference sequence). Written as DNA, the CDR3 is TGTGCCAGTAGTAGCAAAGGAGGTACGCAGTATTTT. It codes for CASSSKGGTQYF. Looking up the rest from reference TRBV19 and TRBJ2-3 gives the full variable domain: DGGITQSPKYLFRKEGQNVTLSCEQNLNHDAMYWYRQDPGQGLRLIYYSQIVNDFQKGDIAEGYSVSREKKESFPLTVTSAQKNPTAFYLCASSSKGGTQYFGPGTRLTVL.

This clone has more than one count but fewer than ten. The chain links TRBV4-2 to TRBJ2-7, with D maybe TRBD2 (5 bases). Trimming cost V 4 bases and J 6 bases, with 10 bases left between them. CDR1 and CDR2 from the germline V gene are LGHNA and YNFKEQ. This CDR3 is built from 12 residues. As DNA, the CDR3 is TGTGCCAGCAGCCTTGGGAGAGGCGAGCAGTACTTC. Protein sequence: CASSLGRGEQYF.